The 5 T cell receptor beta chains below were found in one sample sequenced in a study of blood T cell repertoires in COVID-19. Repertoires were generated with immunoSEQ multiplex PCR, while TCRdb's copy carries only in-frame clones and drops some. The table records around 120,000 clones, over 55% of them present only once. Material for sequencing was peripheral blood. These receptors came from a woman aged 70-85 years with acute or convalescent COVID-19.

This clone is medium-sized by share. This chain joins TRBV11-1 and TRBJ1-6; TRBD1 agrees at 7 bases. Germline trimming cut 2 bases from V and 8 bases from J; bases unmatched to any gene: 6. The length of the CDR3 is 15 residues. Germline CDR1 is SGHAT and CDR2 is FQDESV (reference sequence). DNA for the CDR3: TGTGCCAGCAGCTTAACAGGGGACGCCTATTCACCCCTCCACTTT. It is translated as CASSLTGDAYSPLHF.

The rearrangement links TRBV19 to TRBJ2-3; 7 nucleotides align to TRBD2. CDR3 length: 17 amino acids. CDR1 is LNHDA, CDR2 SQIVND, per germline (reference sequence). With V trimmed by 3 bases and J by 5 bases, 14 bases remained unmatched. CDR3 in amino acids: CASSIAASGRGVDTQYF. For the CDR3, the DNA is TGTGCCAGTAGTATTGCGGCTAGCGGTAGAGGTGTAGATACGCAGTATTTT.

The CDR3 bases are TGTGCCAGTAGTACTTCCAGGGTGAACACTGAAGCTTTCTTT. The encoded protein is CASSTSRVNTEAFF. V gene TRBV19 combines with J gene TRBJ1-1; D might be TRBD1 (5 bases). The CDR3 length is 14 residues. Germline lookup yields CDR1 LNHDA and CDR2 SQIVND (reference sequence). Trimming stripped 4 bases from V and 0 bases from J, with 9 bases between.

This clone has just one count. The chain carries TRBV3-1 (or the pseudogene TRBV3-2) and TRBJ2-7, with a tentative D call TRBD2 (7 bases). Germline CDR1 reads LGHDT; CDR2 reads YNNKEL (reference sequence). V lost 4 bases and J lost 12, with 16 bases in between. CDR3 length equals 12 residues. This chain's CDR3 is CASSRGGGWRYF. The CDR3 DNA follows: TGTGCCAGCAGCCGGGGGGGCGGCTGGCGGTACTTC.

The J gene is TRBJ2-3, the V gene TRBV3-1 (or the pseudogene TRBV3-2); D is perhaps TRBD2 (7 bases). The CDR3 sequence is 16 residues long. Between the trimmed V and J ends, which lost 0 bases and 5 bases, there was a span of 15 bases. Germline V lookup: CDR1 LGHDT, CDR2 YNNKEL (reference sequence). The CDR3: CASSQEGGGDLDTQYF. CDR3 bases: TGTGCCAGCAGCCAAGAAGGCGGGGGCGACTTAGATACGCAGTATTTT.